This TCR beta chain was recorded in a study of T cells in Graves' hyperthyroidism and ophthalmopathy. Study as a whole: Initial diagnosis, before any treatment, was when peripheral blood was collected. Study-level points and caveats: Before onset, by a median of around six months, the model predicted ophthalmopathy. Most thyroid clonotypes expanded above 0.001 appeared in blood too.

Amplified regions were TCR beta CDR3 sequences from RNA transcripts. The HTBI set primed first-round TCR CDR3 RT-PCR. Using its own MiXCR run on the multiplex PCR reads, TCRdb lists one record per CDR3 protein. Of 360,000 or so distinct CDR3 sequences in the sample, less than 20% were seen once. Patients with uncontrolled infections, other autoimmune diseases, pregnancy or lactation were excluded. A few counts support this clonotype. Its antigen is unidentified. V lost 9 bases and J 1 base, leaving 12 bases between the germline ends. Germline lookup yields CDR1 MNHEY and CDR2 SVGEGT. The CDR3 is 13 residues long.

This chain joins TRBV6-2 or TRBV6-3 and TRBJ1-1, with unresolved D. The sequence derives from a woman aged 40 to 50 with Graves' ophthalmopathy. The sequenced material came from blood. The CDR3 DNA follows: TGTGCCAGTGGAGGGCGGGAGAACACTGAAGCTTTCTTT. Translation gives CASGGRENTEAFF.